The sequence of this T cell receptor (beta chain) was determined in a study of T cell changes during pregnancy in multiple sclerosis. The CDR3 sequence is 15 residues long. Germline V gene lookup returns CDR1 KGHSH and CDR2 LQKENI. Trimming left V 1 base short and J 7 bases short, with 14 bases between. The data were produced by immunoSEQ multiplex PCR, yet TCRdb's version contains in-frame clones alone and is incomplete. The table has 65,000 to 90,000 clones, about nine tenths seen once; the top ten hold 0.29%. The starting material was CD4+ T cells from peripheral blood mononuclear cells, obtained after pregnancy. The sequence came from a female donor with multiple sclerosis, enrolled in a pregnancy study. The chain uses TRBV18 and TRBJ1-5, with D maybe TRBD1 (5 bases). For the CDR3, the DNA is TGTGCCAGCTCACCACAGGCAGGGAAGACCCAGCCCCAGCATTTT. This translates into CASSPQAGKTQPQHF.